This passage covers 8 T cell receptor beta chains from one sample sequenced in a study of post-analysis software for immune sequencing data. Study conclusions and caveats: Comparison of patients with controls showed roughly five TRBV segments more frequent in patients, TRBV5-6, TRBV5-1 and TRBV20-1 among them.

No antigens are known for them. Carried by the TCR beta cDNA libraries were unique molecular identifiers. TCRdb re-analysed the PCR reads in MiXCR, keeping a single row per CDR3 protein. The sample includes about 760,000 distinct CDR3 sequences, 30% of them seen just once. Sequencing input: blood. The receptors come from a girl aged 5-17 years with multiple sclerosis.

The sample holds many counts of this clonotype. This sequence joins TRBV6-5 and TRBJ2-7, with 8 bases fitting TRBD2. The CDR3 spans 12 residues. With V trimmed by 5 bases and J by 5 bases, 2 bases remained unmatched. CDR1 and CDR2 (germline): MNHEY, SVGAGI. This CDR3 reads CASSRAGDEQYF. CDR3 coding DNA: TGTGCCAGCAGTCGAGCGGGAGACGAGCAGTACTTC.

The rearrangement joins TRBV7-2 to TRBJ2-7; D uncertain. The CDR3 extends over 15 amino acids. Between the trimmed V and J ends, which lost 2 bases and 0 bases, there was a span of 11 bases. Per germline, CDR1 SGHTA and CDR2 FQGNSA. In DNA form, the CDR3 reads TGTGCCAGCAGCTTAAAAAGGGCCTCCTCCTACGAGCAGTACTTC. Translating gives CASSLKRASSYEQYF. Variable domain in full (rest from reference TRBV7-2 and TRBJ2-7): GAGVSQSPSNKVTEKGKDVELRCDPISGHTALYWYRQSLGQGLEFLIYFQGNSAPDKSGLPSDRFSAERTGGSVSTLTIQRTQQEDSAVYLCASSLKRASSYEQYFGPGTRLTVT.

This clonotype appeared many times. V gene TRBV7-9 combines with J gene TRBJ2-5, with TRBD2 as a possible D gene (7 bases). Trimming pared 4 bases from V and 5 bases from J, leaving 11 bases between. Germline loops: CDR1 SEHNR, CDR2 FQNEAQ (reference sequence). This CDR3 is 13 amino acids long. CDR3 nucleotide sequence: TGTGCCAGCAGCTCGGGGGGCAGGGAGACCCAGTACTTC. It translates to CASSSGGRETQYF.

This clonotype was recorded a few times. This sequence joins TRBV20-1 and TRBJ2-1, with 9 bases lining up with TRBD2. Germline CDR1 DFQATT, CDR2 SNEGSKA (reference sequence). This CDR3 spans 13 amino acids. V lost 2 bases and J lost 9; bases outside the gene matches: 5. CDR3 sequence reads: CSARRSSGTEQFF. The CDR3 DNA reads TGCAGTGCTAGAAGGTCTAGCGGGACTGAGCAGTTCTTC.

The CDR3 sequence: CASSQDSGQGAIMYF. Written as DNA, the CDR3 is TGCGCCAGCAGCCAAGATTCAGGACAGGGGGCAATTATGTACTTC. The chain uses TRBV4-3 and TRBJ2-4; 11 bases align to TRBD1. Per the germline V gene, CDR1 is LGHNA and CDR2 is YSLEER. V shed 0 bases, J shed 15 bases, and the junction held 10 bases outside the gene matches. The CDR3 consists of 15 residues.

This clonotype was seen a few times. The genes are TRBV20-1 and TRBJ1-5; D gene unclear. Trimming left V 4 bases short and J 0 bases short, with 7 bases between. Germline V gives CDR1 DFQATT, CDR2 SNEGSKA (reference sequence). CDR3 length equals 13 residues. The CDR3 nucleotides are TGCAGTGCTACAATGGGTAGCAATCAGCCCCAGCATTTT. Translating gives CSATMGSNQPQHF.

The chain joins TRBV5-1 to TRBJ1-4; D gene ambiguous. This CDR3 comprises 14 residues. Germline V gene sequence: CDR1 SGHRS, CDR2 YFSETQ. Trimming left V 3 bases short and J 8 bases short, with 14 bases between. The DNA for the CDR3 is TGCGCCAGCAGCTCCTCGGGTCTGTGGGAAAAACTGTTTTTT. As protein: CASSSSGLWEKLFF.

This clonotype came up a few times. The chain joins TRBV6-1 to TRBJ1-4, with 9 bases matching TRBD1. The CDR3 loop spans 16 amino acids. Trimming removed 3 bases from V and 2 bases from J; junction bases left unmatched: 4. CDR1 is MNHNS, CDR2 SASEGT, per germline. CDR3 residues: CASSDTGGATNEKLFF. As DNA, the CDR3 is TGTGCCAGCAGTGACACAGGGGGCGCCACTAATGAAAAACTGTTTTTT.